The TCR beta chain described here comes from a study of blood T cells in healthy people across ages. Germline CDR1 is DFQATT and CDR2 is SNEGSKA (reference sequence). CDR3 length equals 19 residues. The germline V and J ends were trimmed by 5 bases and 1 base, with 28 bases remaining between them. The second PCR ran roughly 6 to 12 cycles with a sample-barcoded 5' primer and J-beta primers. One entry per CDR3 protein, called by TCRdb with MiXCR from the 5' RACE reads. The sample includes fewer than 900,000 distinct CDR3 sequences, 49% seen only once; the top ten take roughly 31%. This receptor was taken from a woman aged 55-70 years in good health. Sequencing was carried out using blood. The rearrangement links TRBV20-1 to TRBJ2-3; perhaps D is TRBD1 or TRBD2 (8 bases each). DNA for the CDR3: TGCAGTGCTCCTGACAGGGGAGGAACGGGAGGGGCCGGCACAGATACGCAGTATTTT. Protein product: CSAPDRGGTGGAGTDTQYF.